The sequence of this TCR beta chain was determined in a study of control samples from healthy donors and cancer patients. Produced via immunoSEQ multiplex PCR; TCRdb's table is partial and in-frame only. This sample has roughly 190,000 clones, with approximately 91% found just once. The V gene's germline CDR1 is SGHVS and CDR2 FQNEAQ. With V trimmed by 5 bases and J by 5 bases, 5 bases remained unmatched. The CDR3 consists of 15 residues. The sample holds a few counts of this clone. Sequencing was carried out using blood. The origin of this receptor is a man aged 25 to 40 in good health. The J gene is TRBJ1-6, the V gene TRBV7-8, with 8 nucleotides matching TRBD1. The CDR3 reads CASSAGTGDNSPLHF. As DNA, the CDR3 is TGTGCCAGCAGCGCCGGGACAGGAGATAATTCACCCCTCCACTTT.